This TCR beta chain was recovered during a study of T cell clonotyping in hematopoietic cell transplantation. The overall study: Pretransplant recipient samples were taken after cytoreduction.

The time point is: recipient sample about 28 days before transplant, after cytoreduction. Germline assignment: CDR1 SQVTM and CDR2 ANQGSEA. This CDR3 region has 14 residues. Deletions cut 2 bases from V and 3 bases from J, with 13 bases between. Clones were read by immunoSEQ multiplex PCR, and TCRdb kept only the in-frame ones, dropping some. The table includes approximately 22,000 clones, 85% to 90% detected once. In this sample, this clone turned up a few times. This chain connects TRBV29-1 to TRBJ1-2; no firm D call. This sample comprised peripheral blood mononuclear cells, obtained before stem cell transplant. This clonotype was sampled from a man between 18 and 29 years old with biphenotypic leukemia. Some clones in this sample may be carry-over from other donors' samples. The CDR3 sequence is CSVESSTSDYGYTF. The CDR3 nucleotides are TGCAGCGTTGAAAGTTCCACATCTGACTATGGCTACACCTTC.